The clone carrying this T cell receptor beta chain was detected ten times or more. Its antigen is not known. Trimming cost V 4 bases and J 0 bases, with 19 bases left between them. The CDR3 has 18 residues. Germline V gene data show CDR1 as LGHNA and CDR2 as YNFKEQ. This specimen belongs to a study of breast tumors, draining lymph nodes, adjacent tissues. Breast cancer patients provided tissue from their axillary draining lymph nodes. TCRdb recomputed calls from the multiplex PCR reads with MiXCR, one row per CDR3 protein. This table has some 100,000 distinct CDR3 sequences, roughly 20% appearing once. Study-level findings and limits: Findings are consistent with lymph node origin and intratumoral expansion of most tumor T cells. Tumor repertoires ranked between lymph nodes and nontumor tissue in diversity, with V and J gene preferences.

This chain uses TRBV4-2 with TRBJ2-1, with D possibly being TRBD2 (5 bases). The receptor was isolated from a female donor with breast cancer. Some clones in this sample may be carry-over from other donors' samples. The material sequenced was axillary lymph node tissue. CDR3 sequence: CASSRVIPAADSYNEQFF. The CDR3 DNA is TGTGCCAGCAGCCGGGTAATCCCAGCAGCGGACTCCTACAATGAGCAGTTCTTC.